The 23 T cell receptor beta chains presented below share a single source sample, sequenced in a study of blood T cell repertoires in COVID-19. The method was immunoSEQ multiplex PCR; TCRdb's version includes in-frame clones alone and lacks a portion of them. The table has 200,000 to 250,000 clones, 65% to 90% seen once; the top ten hold roughly 1.4%. The source material was peripheral blood. These receptors came from a woman aged 40 to 50 who had recovered from COVID-19.

The chain has TRBV7-9 and TRBJ1-1; perhaps TRBD1 as D (6 bases). CDR1 is SEHNR and CDR2 is FQNEAQ in the germline V gene (reference sequence). The CDR3 contains 13 residues. Trimming took 3 bases from V and 10 from J, leaving 15 bases between them. CDR3 amino acids: CASSFGGRNPAFF. CDR3 DNA sequence: TGTGCCAGCAGCTTTGGGGGCCGAAATCCAGCTTTCTTT.

The count of this clone is one. This chain joins TRBV18 and TRBJ1-1; maybe TRBD1 (5 bases). The germline V gene encodes CDR1 KGHSH and CDR2 LQKENI. The V end was cut by 1 base, the J end by 7 bases, with 13 bases between. The CDR3 covers 14 residues. CDR3 DNA sequence: TGTGCCAGCTCACCACTCGGGCAGGGTATTGAAGCTTTCTTT. This codes for CASSPLGQGIEAFF.

CDR3 residues: CASSYSNSGGAEQYF. Written as DNA, the CDR3 is TGTGCCAGCAGTTACTCGAATAGCGGGGGGGCGGAGCAGTACTTC. The chain recombines TRBV6-6 with TRBJ2-7; 11 bases are a match to TRBD2. There are 15 residues in the CDR3. V lost 0 bases, J lost 7 bases, and 5 bases stayed unmatched. CDR1 MNHNY and CDR2 SVGAGI come from the germline V gene (reference sequence).

V usage is TRBV5-4 and J usage is TRBJ2-5; 7 bases align to TRBD1. V trimming: 4 bases; J trimming: 2 bases; junction bases outside the gene matches: 5. Germline assignment: CDR1 SGHNT and CDR2 YYREEE (reference sequence). This CDR3 contains 14 residues. Here the CDR3 DNA reads TGTGCCAGCAGCATGCCGACAGGGCAAGAGACCCAGTACTTC. It translates to CASSMPTGQETQYF. Full variable domain (outside the CDR3, taken from reference TRBV5-4 and TRBJ2-5): ETGVTQSPTHLIKTRGQQVTLRCSSQSGHNTVSWYQQALGQGPQFIFQYYREEENGRGNFPPRFSGLQFPNYSSELNVNALELDDSALYLCASSMPTGQETQYFGPGTRLLVL.

The chain combines TRBV5-1 with TRBJ1-1; 7 positions match TRBD1. With 4 bases clipped from V and 7 bases from J, the junction kept 10 bases outside the gene matches. Germline V gives CDR1 SGHRS, CDR2 YFSETQ. This CDR3 is built from 14 residues. This chain's CDR3 is CASSPSGTVGEAFF. CDR3 coding DNA: TGCGCCAGCAGCCCGTCCGGGACAGTTGGTGAAGCTTTCTTT.

The genes are TRBV18 and TRBJ2-2; TRBD1 matches at 7 bases. Trimming removed 3 bases from V and 7 bases from J; junction bases left unmatched: 2. The CDR3 loop spans 13 amino acids. The germline V gene has CDR1 KGHSH and CDR2 LQKENI. The CDR3 protein is CASSPQGDGELFF. As DNA, the CDR3 is TGTGCCAGCTCACCTCAGGGGGACGGGGAGCTGTTTTTT.

This clone has more than one count but fewer than ten. The chain is built from TRBV19 and TRBJ1-6; no clear D. Germline loops: CDR1 LNHDA, CDR2 SQIVND (reference sequence). The CDR3 is 14 amino acids. Trimming stripped 6 bases from V and 0 bases from J, with 6 bases between. CDR3 residues: CASSTSSYNSPLHF. The CDR3 bases are TGTGCCAGTAGCACGAGCTCCTATAATTCACCCCTCCACTTT.

V and J are TRBV18 and TRBJ2-7; 9 positions agree with TRBD2. The J segment lost 5 bases and the V segment lost 3 bases, leaving 11 bases of the junction unmatched. The CDR3 spans 16 residues. In germline, CDR1 is KGHSH, CDR2 LQKENI. CDR3 sequence (DNA): TGTGCCAGCTCACCCTCGGGCGGGGGGGCCTTGAACGAGCAGTACTTC. It codes for CASSPSGGGALNEQYF.

The chain employs TRBV19 and TRBJ2-5; no clear D. CDR1 and CDR2 (germline): LNHDA, SQIVND (reference sequence). Trimming took off 6 bases at V and 5 bases at J, with 19 bases between the two ends. The CDR3 loop spans 15 amino acids. This chain's CDR3 is CASSRESPGGETQYF. CDR3 bases: TGTGCCAGTAGCAGAGAGTCGCCGGGTGGGGAGACCCAGTACTTC.

CDR3 in amino acids: CASIKGQGLGETQYF. DNA for the CDR3: TGTGCCAGCATAAAAGGACAGGGATTGGGAGAGACCCAGTACTTC. The rearrangement joins TRBV5-8 to TRBJ2-5; 8 bases are shared with TRBD1. The CDR3 has 15 amino acids. Germline V gene lookup returns CDR1 SGHTS and CDR2 YDEGEE. The trim removed 6 bases at V and 4 bases at J, leaving 11 bases unmatched.

The chain carries TRBV7-9 and TRBJ1-4; D uncertain. The length of the CDR3 is 11 residues. Per germline, CDR1 SEHNR and CDR2 FQNEAQ (reference sequence). V was cut by 5 bases and J by 9 bases, with 7 bases left in between. The CDR3 loop is CASSELQKLFF. CDR3 coding DNA: TGTGCCAGCAGCGAACTGCAAAAACTGTTTTTT. The full variable domain, in which reference TRBV7-9 and TRBJ1-4 provide the parts outside the CDR3, is DTGVSQNPRHKITKRGQNVTFRCDPISEHNRLYWYRQTLGQGPEFLTYFQNEAQLEKSRLLSDRFSAERPKGSFSTLEIQRTEQGDSAMYLCASSELQKLFFGSGTQLSVL.

The rearrangement joins TRBV3-1 (or the pseudogene TRBV3-2) to TRBJ1-1; maybe TRBD1 (6 bases). This CDR3 has 12 residues. CDR1 is LGHDT, CDR2 YNNKEL, per germline (reference sequence). V was cut by 8 bases and J by 1 base, with 8 bases left in between. CDR3: CASGQRNTEAFF. The CDR3 DNA reads TGTGCCAGCGGACAGCGGAACACTGAAGCTTTCTTT.

This clone was recorded only once. This sequence joins TRBV6-5 and TRBJ1-1; D is undetermined. CDR1 is MNHEY and CDR2 is SVGAGI in the germline V gene. Trimming removed 2 bases from V and 5 bases from J, with 15 bases in between. This CDR3 contains 15 residues. The CDR3 nucleotides read TGTGCCAGCAGTTACCTGCAGGCTGGTAGAACTGAAGCTTTCTTT. This gives the protein CASSYLQAGRTEAFF.

The rearrangement links TRBV6-6 to TRBJ1-2, with D possibly being TRBD1 (6 bases). Germline CDR1 and CDR2: MNHNY and SVGAGI (reference sequence). Deletions cut 5 bases from V and 8 bases from J, with 12 bases between. The CDR3 has 12 residues. CDR3 nucleotides: TGTGCCAGCAGTCATCCAGGGGAGGGCTACACCTTC. Its translation: CASSHPGEGYTF.

The J gene is TRBJ1-5, the V gene TRBV19; D is possibly TRBD1 (6 bases). The CDR3 has 19 amino acids. The germline gives CDR1 LNHDA, CDR2 SQIVND (reference sequence). Trimming shortened V by 3 bases and J by 2 bases, and 23 bases separated the two germline ends. CDR3 sequence: CASSMLAGVGIKGNQPQHF. The CDR3 DNA reads as TGTGCCAGTAGTATGCTGGCAGGGGTTGGCATAAAGGGCAATCAGCCCCAGCATTTT.

This clone was detected once. V usage is TRBV29-1 and J usage is TRBJ2-7; the match to TRBD2 covers 8 bases. The CDR3 spans 14 residues. Germline V gene lookup returns CDR1 SQVTM and CDR2 ANQGSEA. The trim removed 4 bases at V and 3 bases at J, leaving 8 bases unmatched. CDR3 nucleotides: TGCAGCGTTGTAGTGCCAGCGGGGGACTACGAGCAGTACTTC. Translated: CSVVVPAGDYEQYF.

The rearrangement uses TRBV13 and TRBJ2-1; 7 nucleotides line up with TRBD1. The CDR3 contains 14 residues. Germline V gives CDR1 PRHDT, CDR2 FYEKMQ (reference sequence). The V segment lost 5 bases and the J segment 5 bases; nucleotides outside the gene matches: 6. CDR3 DNA sequence: TGTGCCAGCAGCCACCGGGACAGAAACAATGAGCAGTTCTTC. This encodes CASSHRDRNNEQFF.

The gene calls are TRBV6-1 and TRBJ1-4; D is ambiguous. The CDR3 contains 17 residues. CDR1 is MNHNS and CDR2 is SASEGT in the germline V gene. V lost 0 bases and J lost 5, with 16 bases in between. The CDR3 loop is CASSEALSGRSNEKLFF. The DNA for the CDR3 is TGTGCCAGCAGTGAAGCGTTGAGCGGCCGCTCGAATGAAAAACTGTTTTTT.

The chain is built from TRBV4-1 and TRBJ1-4, with D unresolved. CDR1 is MGHRA and CDR2 is YSYEKL in the germline V gene. Trimming took 0 bases from V and 8 from J, leaving 13 bases between them. The CDR3 extends over 15 amino acids. The CDR3 nucleotides are TGCGCCAGCAGCCAAGAAGGTCGGGGAGTCGAAAAACTGTTTTTT. It specifies CASSQEGRGVEKLFF.

This clone was counted once. V gene TRBV5-4 combines with J gene TRBJ1-6; D is uncertain. CDR1 and CDR2 from the germline V gene are SGHNT and YYREEE (reference sequence). The CDR3 totals 12 residues. Trimming removed 0 bases from V and 10 bases from J, with 5 bases in between. CDR3: CASSLGVSPLHF. The CDR3 nucleotides are TGTGCCAGCAGCTTGGGAGTATCACCCCTCCACTTT.

This chain uses TRBV7-2 with TRBJ2-3; 7 bases line up with TRBD2. This CDR3 contains 16 residues. Germline V CDR1 and CDR2: SGHTA, FQGNSA. With 2 bases clipped from V and 0 bases from J, the junction kept 5 bases outside the gene matches. The CDR3 nucleotides are TGTGCCAGCAGCTTAAACCCTAGCGGTAGCACAGATACGCAGTATTTT. This codes for CASSLNPSGSTDTQYF.

V usage is TRBV2 and J usage is TRBJ1-2; D is ambiguous. The CDR3 covers 13 residues. Looked up from germline, CDR1 is SNHLY and CDR2 is FYNNEI. Trimming pared 3 bases from V and 5 bases from J, leaving 10 bases between. As DNA, the CDR3 is TGTGCCAGCAGTGAGGCGGGGTTTTATGGCTACACCTTC. Protein product: CASSEAGFYGYTF.

The V and J genes are TRBV6-1 and TRBJ2-1; perhaps TRBD1 as D (6 bases). Trimming cost V 3 bases and J 0 bases, with 12 bases left between them. The germline CDR1 and CDR2 sequences are MNHNS and SASEGT. The CDR3 totals 16 residues. The CDR3 DNA is TGTGCCAGCAGTGAGCTAACAGGGTTCTCCTACAATGAGCAGTTCTTC. It specifies CASSELTGFSYNEQFF.